This T cell receptor beta chain was profiled in a study of blood T cell repertoires in COVID-19 (dated by TCRdb to the early 2020s). Looking at the study overall: Collaborator samples came from the United States, Italy and Spain and covered acute and convalescent phases of COVID-19. The samples were drawn from two sources: the first 160 participants of the ongoing ImmuneRACE study, and 1,254 subjects contributed by 6 global collaborators. The material from the prospective study consisted of cDNA or gDNA derived from T cells, B-cell-depleted T cells, or PBMCs. Sample metadata almost always included a de-identified subject ID, COVID-19 status, age in years and sex. Deeply sampled blood TCRbeta repertoires from subjects exposed to, actively infected with, or recovered from COVID-19 were included in the dataset. HLA class I and class II types, where available, came from metadata supplied by the sample provider rather than from assay-based typing. A freely available public database, intended as a resource for researchers studying the immune response to SARS-CoV-2, is where the repertoires were released.

This clone appeared once. It has no known antigen specificity. Base quality data are lacking; no much larger clone is found one base away. Collaborating institutions collected whole blood in K2EDTA tubes following their own protocols. For TCRbeta analysis, collaborator samples were shipped as frozen whole blood, as isolated PBMCs, or as DNA extracted from either sample type. Overall results and qualifications from the work: Clinical and demographic metadata were provided uncurated, with the amount varying by source and participant.

Its CDR3 holds 16 amino acids, cysteine through phenylalanine. Of all the DNA, just the CDR3 is kept, 48 bases in frame from base 1. V and J are trimmed by 6 bases and 6 bases, and the gene matches miss 13 bases of the junction. CDR1 and CDR2 are drawn from the germline V gene (reference sequence): LNHDA, SQIVND. TCRbeta CDR3 regions were amplified from genomic DNA using the immunoSEQ Assay, a bias-controlled multiplex PCR. Processing in the source paper ran as follows. The number of nucleated cells in each sample was estimated from the amplification of reference gene primers within the assay. Sequence reads were collapsed and filtered to measure the absolute abundance of every unique TCRbeta CDR3 rearrangement. Productive Simpson clonality was computed per sample as the square root of Simpson's diversity index over productive rearrangements. TCRdb provides this immuneACCESS table in a form limited to in-frame rearrangements. Some clones are lacking; in checked studies, under half of them reflect an unresolved V gene, and why the rest are absent is not known. The V and J calls and clone size come from that table; D and trimming were worked out from the DNA. This sample gives roughly 20,000 clones in total; under 90% of them show up just once. The ten most abundant clones make up 9.5% to 11% of the sample.

The V and J segments used are TRBV19 and TRBJ2-1; 8 central nucleotides agree with TRBD1. The source material was peripheral blood. The TCR comes from an elderly man with acute or convalescent COVID-19. DNA sequence: TGTGCCAGTAGGGACGGACAGGGACCAGTAGGCAATGAGCAGTTCTTC. This translates into CASRDGQGPVGNEQFF.